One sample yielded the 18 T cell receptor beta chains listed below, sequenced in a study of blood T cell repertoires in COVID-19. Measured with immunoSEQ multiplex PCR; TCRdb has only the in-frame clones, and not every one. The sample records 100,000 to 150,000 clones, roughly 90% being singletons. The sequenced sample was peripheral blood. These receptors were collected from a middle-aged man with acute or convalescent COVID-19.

The CDR3 sequence: CASSEGTGVYGYTF. The CDR3 DNA reads TGTGCCAGCAGTGAGGGGACAGGCGTCTATGGCTACACCTTC. V usage is TRBV5-4 and J usage is TRBJ1-2; TRBD1 matches 8 bases. Germline V gene lookup returns CDR1 SGHNT and CDR2 YYREEE (reference sequence). This CDR3 is 14 amino acids long. After removal of 5 bases from V and 4 bases from J, the junction contained 7 bases not matched to a gene. The full variable domain, with the rest looked up from reference TRBV5-4 and TRBJ1-2, is ETGVTQSPTHLIKTRGQQVTLRCSSQSGHNTVSWYQQALGQGPQFIFQYYREEENGRGNFPPRFSGLQFPNYSSELNVNALELDDSALYLCASSEGTGVYGYTFGSGTRLTVV.

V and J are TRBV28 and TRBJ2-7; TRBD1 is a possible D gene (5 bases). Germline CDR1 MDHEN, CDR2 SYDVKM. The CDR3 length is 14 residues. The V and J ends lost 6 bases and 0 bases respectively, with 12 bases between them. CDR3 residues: CASRPPGISYEQYF. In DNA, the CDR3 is TGTGCCAGCAGACCCCCAGGGATCTCCTACGAGCAGTACTTC.

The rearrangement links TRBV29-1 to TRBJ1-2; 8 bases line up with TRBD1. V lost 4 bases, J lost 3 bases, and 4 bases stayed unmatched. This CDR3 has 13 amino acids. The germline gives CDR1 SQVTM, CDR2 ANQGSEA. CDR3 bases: TGCAGCGTTGCCCCAGGGGGCTACTATGGCTACACCTTC. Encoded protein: CSVAPGGYYGYTF.

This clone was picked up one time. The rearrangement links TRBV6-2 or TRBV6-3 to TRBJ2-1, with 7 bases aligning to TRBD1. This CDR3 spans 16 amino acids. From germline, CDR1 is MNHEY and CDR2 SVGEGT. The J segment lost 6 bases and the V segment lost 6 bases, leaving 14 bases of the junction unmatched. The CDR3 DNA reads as TGTGCCAGCAGCCCTCGACAGGGAACTTCAGGCAATGAGCAGTTCTTC. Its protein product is CASSPRQGTSGNEQFF.

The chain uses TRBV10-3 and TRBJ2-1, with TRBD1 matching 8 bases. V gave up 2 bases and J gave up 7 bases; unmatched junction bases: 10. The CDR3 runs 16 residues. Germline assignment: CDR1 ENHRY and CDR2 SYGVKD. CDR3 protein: CAISERSQGALNEQFF. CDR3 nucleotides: TGTGCCATCAGTGAGAGGAGCCAGGGGGCGTTGAATGAGCAGTTCTTC.

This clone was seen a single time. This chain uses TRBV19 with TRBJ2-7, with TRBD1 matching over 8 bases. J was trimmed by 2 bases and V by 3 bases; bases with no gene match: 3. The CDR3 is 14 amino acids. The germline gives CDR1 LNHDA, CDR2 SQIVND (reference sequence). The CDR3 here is CASSISQGAYEQYF. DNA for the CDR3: TGTGCCAGTAGTATTTCACAGGGGGCCTACGAGCAGTACTTC.

CDR3 nucleotide sequence: TGTGCCAGCAGCTTGACTAGCGGGATCGGGCCCGGGGAGCTGTTTTTT. It specifies CASSLTSGIGPGELFF. The V call is TRBV6-4, the J call TRBJ2-2; TRBD2 aligns across 11 bases. CDR3 length equals 16 residues. V was pared by 6 bases and J by 6 bases, with 9 bases of the junction left unmatched. Germline V CDR1 and CDR2: MRHNA, SNTAGT.

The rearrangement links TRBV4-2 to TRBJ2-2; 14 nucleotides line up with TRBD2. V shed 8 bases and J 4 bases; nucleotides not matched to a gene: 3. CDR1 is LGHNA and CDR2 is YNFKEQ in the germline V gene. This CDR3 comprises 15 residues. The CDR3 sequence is CASGLAGGGTGELFF. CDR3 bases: TGTGCCAGCGGACTAGCGGGAGGCGGCACCGGGGAGCTGTTTTTT.

In DNA form, the CDR3 reads TGTGCCAGCAGTTACCCGCAGGGGGGTGGCTACACCTTC. Encoded protein: CASSYPQGGGYTF. The V and J genes are TRBV6-5 and TRBJ1-2; 7 nucleotides align to TRBD1. This CDR3 contains 13 residues. Germline trimming cut 2 bases from V and 7 bases from J; bases unmatched to any gene: 4. The germline V gene encodes CDR1 MNHEY and CDR2 SVGAGI.

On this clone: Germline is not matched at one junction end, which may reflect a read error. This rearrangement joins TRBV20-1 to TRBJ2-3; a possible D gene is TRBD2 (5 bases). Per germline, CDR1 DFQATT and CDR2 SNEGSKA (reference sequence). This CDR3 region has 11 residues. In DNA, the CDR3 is TGCAGTGCCCAGTCTAGCCACAACGGAGTTTTT. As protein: CSAQSSHNGVF.

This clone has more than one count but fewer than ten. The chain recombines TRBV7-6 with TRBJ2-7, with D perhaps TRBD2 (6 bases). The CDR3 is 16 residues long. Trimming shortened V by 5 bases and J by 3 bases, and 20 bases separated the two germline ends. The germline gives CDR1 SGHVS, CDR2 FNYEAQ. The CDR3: CASSRQIADRSYEQYF. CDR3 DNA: TGTGCCAGCAGCCGTCAAATAGCGGACCGGAGCTACGAGCAGTACTTC.

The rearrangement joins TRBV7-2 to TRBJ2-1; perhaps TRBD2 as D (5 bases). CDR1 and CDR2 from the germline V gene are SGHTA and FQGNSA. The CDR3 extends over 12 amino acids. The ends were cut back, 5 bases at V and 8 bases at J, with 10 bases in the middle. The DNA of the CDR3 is TGTGCCAGCAGCCCCCCCGGGGATGAGCAGTTCTTC. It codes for CASSPPGDEQFF.

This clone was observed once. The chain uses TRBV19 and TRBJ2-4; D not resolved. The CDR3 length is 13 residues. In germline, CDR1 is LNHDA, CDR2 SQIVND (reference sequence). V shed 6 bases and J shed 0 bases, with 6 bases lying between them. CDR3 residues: CASSTVAKNIQYF. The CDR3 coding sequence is TGTGCCAGTAGCACGGTAGCCAAAAACATTCAGTACTTC.

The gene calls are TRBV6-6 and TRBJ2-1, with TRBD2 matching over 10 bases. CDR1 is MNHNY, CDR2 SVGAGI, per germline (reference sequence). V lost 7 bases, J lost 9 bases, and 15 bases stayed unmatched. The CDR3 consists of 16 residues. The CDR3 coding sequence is TGTGCCAGCATTTTAAAGCGGGGGACTAGCGTGGGTGAGCAGTTCTTC. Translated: CASILKRGTSVGEQFF.

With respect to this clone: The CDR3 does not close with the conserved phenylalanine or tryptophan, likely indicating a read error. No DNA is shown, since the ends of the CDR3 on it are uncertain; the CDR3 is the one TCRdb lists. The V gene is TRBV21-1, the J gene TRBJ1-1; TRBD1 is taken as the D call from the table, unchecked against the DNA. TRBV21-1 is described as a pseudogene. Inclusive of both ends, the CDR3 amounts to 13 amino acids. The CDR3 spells CASSTAKPGATLA.

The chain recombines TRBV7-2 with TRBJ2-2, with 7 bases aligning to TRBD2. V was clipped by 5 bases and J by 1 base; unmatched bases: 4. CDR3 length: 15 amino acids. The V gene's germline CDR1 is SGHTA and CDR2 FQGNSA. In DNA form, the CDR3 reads TGTGCCAGCAGCCTGGGACTACTGAACACCGGGGAGCTGTTTTTT. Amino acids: CASSLGLLNTGELFF.

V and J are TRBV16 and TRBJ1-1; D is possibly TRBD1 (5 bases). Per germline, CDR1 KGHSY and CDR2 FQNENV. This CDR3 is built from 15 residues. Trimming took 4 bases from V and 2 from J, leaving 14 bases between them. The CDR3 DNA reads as TGTGCCAGCAGCCCCCGTTGGGGGGGAAACACTGAAGCTTTCTTT. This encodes CASSPRWGGNTEAFF. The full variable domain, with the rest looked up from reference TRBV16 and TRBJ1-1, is GEEVAQTPKHLVRGEGQKAKLYCAPIKGHSYVFWYQQVLKNEFKFLISFQNENVFDETGMPKERFSAKCLPNSPCSLEIQATKLEDSAVYFCASSPRWGGNTEAFFGQGTRLTVV.

CDR3 coding DNA: TGTGCCACCAGTGATTTCGGAAACATTCAGTACTTC. Residues: CATSDFGNIQYF. The rearrangement links TRBV24-1 to TRBJ2-4; D gene ambiguous. Trimming shortened V by 1 base and J by 6 bases, and 3 bases separated the two germline ends. The CDR3 spans 12 residues. Looked up from germline, CDR1 is KGHDR and CDR2 is SFDVKD.